Listed below are T cell receptor beta chains from one sample, sequenced in a study of shared clonotypes between healthy human individuals. Clones were read by immunoSEQ multiplex PCR, and TCRdb kept only the in-frame ones, dropping some. The sample gives hundreds of thousands of clones, roughly 98% of which show up once; 0.3% is in the top ten. Sequenced sample: naive CD8+ T cells sorted from blood. The receptors here all came from a man aged 30 to 45 in good health. Each CDR3 is given with its conserved first and last residue. D genes are given only for firm matches. Only part of the rows carry a size: once, few, many, or a class if the clone is expanded.

TRBJ1-3	-	TRBV9	-	CASSVGSSLGSPGNTIYF	TGTGCCAGCAGCGTGGGGAGCAGTCTGGGGTCACCAGGAAACACCATATATTTT
TRBJ2-1	-	TRBV10-3	-	CAISESGVNEQFF	TGTGCCATCAGTGAGTCGGGAGTCAATGAGCAGTTCTTC
TRBJ1-3	-	TRBV9	-	CASSGNTIYF	TGTGCCAGTTCTGGAAACACCATATATTTT
TRBJ2-7	-	TRBV27	-	CASSTSSGAAEQYF	TGTGCCAGCAGTACCTCGTCGGGGGCTGCCGAGCAGTACTTC
TRBJ2-5	-	TRBV7-9	-	CASSLVDARGETQYF	TGTGCCAGCAGCTTAGTGGACGCCCGGGGAGAGACCCAGTACTTC
TRBJ2-3	-	TRBV5-1	-	CASSSYTDTQYF	TGCGCCAGCAGCTCATACACAGATACGCAGTATTTT
TRBJ2-2	once	TRBV5-1	-	CASSLAGLDTGELFF	TGCGCCAGCAGCTTGGCGGGACTTGACACCGGGGAGCTGTTTTTT
TRBJ2-1	-	TRBV5-4	-	CASSLEGDDEQFF	TGTGCCAGCAGCTTGGAGGGGGACGATGAGCAGTTCTTC
TRBJ2-7	-	TRBV7-6	-	CASSFGQSYEQYF	TGTGCCAGCAGCTTTGGACAGTCCTACGAGCAGTACTTC
TRBJ2-7	-	TRBV5-5	TRBD2	CASNTIAGLAVTKPIYEQYF	TGTGCCAGCAACACTATCGCGGGACTAGCAGTCACTAAACCAATTTACGAGCAGTACTTC
TRBJ2-6	-	TRBV30	-	CAWSLGAGANVLTF	TGTGCCTGGAGTTTGGGGGCTGGGGCCAACGTCCTGACTTTC
TRBJ2-7	-	TRBV7-9	TRBD2	CASSATSGRASYEQYF	TGTGCCAGCAGCGCGACTAGCGGGAGGGCCTCCTACGAGCAGTACTTC
TRBJ2-7	-	TRBV11-2	TRBD2	CASSRGLAVYEQYF	TGTGCCAGCAGCCGGGGACTAGCGGTTTACGAGCAGTACTTC
TRBJ2-2	-	TRBV7-3	-	CASSSMGTGELFF	TGTGCCAGCAGCTCCATGGGCACCGGGGAGCTGTTTTTT
TRBJ1-2	-	TRBV2	TRBD1	CATRTGLGYTF	TGTGCCACCCGGACAGGGTTGGGCTACACCTTC
TRBJ2-7	-	TRBV27	-	CASSLSPTGSSYEQYF	TGTGCCAGCAGTTTATCGCCAACGGGCAGCTCCTACGAGCAGTACTTC
TRBJ2-7	-	TRBV7-9	TRBD2	CASSFSSSGSYEQYF	TGTGCCAGCAGCTTCTCGTCTAGCGGCTCCTACGAGCAGTACTTC
TRBJ2-3	once	TRBV4-1	-	CASSLGGAFTDTQYF	TGCGCCAGCAGCCTCGGTGGGGCTTTTACAGATACGCAGTATTTT
TRBJ1-4	-	TRBV13	-	CASSLTSGDVANEKLFF	TGTGCCAGCAGCTTAACGTCAGGGGACGTAGCTAATGAAAAACTGTTTTTT
TRBJ2-3	-	TRBV9	TRBD2	CASSGSGSGGGTDTQYF	TGTGCCAGCAGCGGGAGCGGGAGCGGGGGGGGCACAGATACGCAGTATTTT